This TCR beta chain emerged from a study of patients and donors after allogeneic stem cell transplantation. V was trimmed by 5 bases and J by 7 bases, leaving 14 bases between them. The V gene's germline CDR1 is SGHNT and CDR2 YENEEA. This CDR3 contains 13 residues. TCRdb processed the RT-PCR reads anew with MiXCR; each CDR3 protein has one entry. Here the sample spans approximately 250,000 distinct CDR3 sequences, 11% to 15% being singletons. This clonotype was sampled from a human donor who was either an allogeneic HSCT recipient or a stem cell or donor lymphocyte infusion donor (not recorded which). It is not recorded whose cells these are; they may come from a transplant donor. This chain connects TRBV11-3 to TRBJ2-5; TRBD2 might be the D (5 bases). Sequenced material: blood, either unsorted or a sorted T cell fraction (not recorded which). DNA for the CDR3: TGTGCCAGCAGCCTAACTAGTGTGGGGACCCAGTACTTC. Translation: CASSLTSVGTQYF.